This T cell receptor beta chain is from a study of blood T cell repertoires in COVID-19. TCRdb keeps only in-frame clones here, not all; method: immunoSEQ multiplex PCR. The table includes under 150,000 clones, about 79% detected once. V was shortened by 4 bases and J by 3 bases, with 13 bases between the two germline ends. Germline CDR1 SGHRS, CDR2 YFSETQ. The CDR3 covers 15 residues. Sequenced: peripheral blood. The rearrangement joins TRBV5-1 to TRBJ2-2, with D perhaps matching TRBD1 (6 bases). The clonotype originates from a woman of 80 years or more with acute or convalescent COVID-19. Here the CDR3 reads CASSRTQGHTGELFF. Here the CDR3 DNA reads TGCGCCAGCAGCCGAACACAGGGTCACACCGGGGAGCTGTTTTTT. The variable domain in full, with the rest retrieved from reference TRBV5-1 and TRBJ2-2, is KAGVTQTPRYLIKTRGQQVTLSCSPISGHRSVSWYQQTPGQGLQFLFEYFSETQRNKGNFPGRFSGRQFSNSRSEMNVSTLELGDSALYLCASSRTQGHTGELFFGEGSRLTVL.